This T cell receptor (beta chain) was obtained from a study of blood T cell repertoires in COVID-19. Study context: Whether acute or convalescent, the COVID-19 samples came from the United States, Italy and Spain. Nucleic acid was either cDNA or gDNA, and it came from T cells, B-cell-depleted T cells, or PBMCs.

Per the original data handling: Reference gene primer amplification in the assay estimated nucleated cell counts. Only in-frame clones appear in the TCRdb table, and some are missing; sequencing was by immunoSEQ multiplex PCR. V, J and clone size are taken as reported in that table, and D and trimming were inferred from the DNA itself. The top ten hold 6.2% of the sample, which has roughly 190,000 clones, around nine tenths seen once. Per the germline V gene, CDR1 is MNHEY and CDR2 is SVGAGI. This CDR3 is 15 amino acids long. V shed 7 bases and J 0 bases; nucleotides not matched to a gene: 8. This clone is a singleton in its sample.

This chain joins TRBV6-5 and TRBJ1-1; 7 nucleotides agree with TRBD1. The sequence was obtained from a woman aged 40 to 50 who had recovered from COVID-19. Sequenced input: peripheral blood. DNA for the CDR3: TGTGCCAGCATTTTAAGACAGGGAATGAACACTGAAGCTTTCTTT. This gives the protein CASILRQGMNTEAFF.